This entry is about one TCR beta chain. Using immunoSEQ multiplex PCR, the repertoire was profiled, and TCRdb retains in-frame clones only, with some absent. The table shows about 89,000 clones, with about 74% occurring only once. This sample is part of a study of blood T cell repertoires in COVID-19. The sample consisted of peripheral blood. The receptor was derived from a human donor in a cohort sampled during active COVID-19.

CDR3 amino acids: CASSLFGALTNEKLFF. As DNA, the CDR3 is TGTGCCAGCAGCTTATTCGGTGCACTGACTAATGAAAAACTGTTTTTT. The V call is TRBV7-2, the J call TRBJ1-4; D remains ambiguous. The V end was cut by 2 bases, the J end by 2 bases, with 12 bases between. This CDR3 region has 16 residues. Germline values: CDR1 SGHTA, CDR2 FQGNSA.